This T cell receptor (beta chain) was sequenced for a study of T cell clonality in common variable immunodeficiency. Trimming stripped 4 bases from V and 0 bases from J, with 10 bases between. CDR3 size: 15 residues. Germline lookup yields CDR1 KGHSH and CDR2 LQKENI. In its sample, this clone was seen many times. The sequenced fragment ends 3 residues before the CDR3 boundary, so the rest is inferred from the germline J gene. Produced via immunoSEQ multiplex PCR; TCRdb's table is partial and in-frame only. The sample presents approximately 52,000 clones, none singletons. The TCR comes from a person aged 18-70 years in good health. This rearrangement joins TRBV18 to TRBJ1-3; D gene unclear. The specimen sequenced was peripheral blood mononuclear cells. The CDR3 bases that were read are TGTGCCAGCTCACGGTTAGATCACTCTGGAAACACC. It yields the protein CASSRLDHSGNT. In full, the CDR3 reads CASSRLDHSGNTIYF.